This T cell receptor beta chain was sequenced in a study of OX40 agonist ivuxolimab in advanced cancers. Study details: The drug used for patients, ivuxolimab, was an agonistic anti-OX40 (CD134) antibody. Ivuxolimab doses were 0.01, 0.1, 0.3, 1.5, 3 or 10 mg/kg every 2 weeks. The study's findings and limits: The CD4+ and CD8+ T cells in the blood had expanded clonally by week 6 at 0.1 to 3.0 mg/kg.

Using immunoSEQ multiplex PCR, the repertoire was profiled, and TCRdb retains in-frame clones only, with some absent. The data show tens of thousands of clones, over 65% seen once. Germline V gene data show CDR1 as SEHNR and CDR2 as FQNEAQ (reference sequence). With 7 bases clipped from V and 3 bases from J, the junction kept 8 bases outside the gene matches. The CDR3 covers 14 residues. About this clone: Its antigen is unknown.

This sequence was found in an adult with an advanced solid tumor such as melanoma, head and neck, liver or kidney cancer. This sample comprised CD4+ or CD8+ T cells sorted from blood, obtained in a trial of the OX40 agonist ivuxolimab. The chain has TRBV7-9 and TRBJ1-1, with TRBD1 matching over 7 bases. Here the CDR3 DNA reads TGTGCCAGCACCTCACAGGGGCCCTACACTGAAGCTTTCTTT. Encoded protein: CASTSQGPYTEAFF.